This T cell receptor beta chain appears in the sequencing data of a study of CD8 T cells in Susac syndrome. CD8+ and CD4+ T cells from blood underwent TCR beta sequencing, which was carried out in a high-throughput format. An input of 0.5 to 1 ug of RNA was subjected to reverse transcription using random hexamers. TCRdb re-derived calls from the immunoSEQ multiplex PCR reads in MiXCR, one entry per CDR3 protein. The sample contains roughly 150,000 distinct CDR3 sequences, approximately 93% of which appear only once. CDR1 SGHAT and CDR2 FQNNGV come from the germline V gene. The V end was cut by 5 bases, the J end by 4 bases, with 18 bases between. The CDR3 spans 16 residues.

The chain recombines TRBV11-2 with TRBJ2-1; tentative D call: TRBD1 (5 bases). Sample: CD4+ T cells from PBMCs. This TCR was sampled from a human donor with multiple sclerosis. The CDR3 DNA reads TGTGCCAGCAGCGCACGCGAACAGGATGATTACAATGAGCAGTTCTTC. It is translated as CASSAREQDDYNEQFF. Full variable domain (outside the CDR3, taken from reference TRBV11-2 and TRBJ2-1): EAGVAQSPRYKIIEKRQSVAFWCNPISGHATLYWYQQILGQGPKLLIQFQNNGVVDDSQLPKDRFSAERLKGVDSTLKIQPAKLEDSAVYLCASSAREQDDYNEQFFGPGTRLTVL.